Listed below are T cell receptor beta chains from one sample, sequenced in a study of OX40 agonist ivuxolimab in advanced cancers. Method: immunoSEQ multiplex PCR; TCRdb's copy keeps in-frame clones and lacks some. The table has fewer than 75,000 clones, 80% to 95% seen once. Sequencing used CD4+ or CD8+ T cells sorted from blood, obtained in a trial of the OX40 agonist ivuxolimab. The receptors stem from an adult with an advanced solid tumor such as melanoma, head and neck, liver or kidney cancer. Both conserved end residues are part of each CDR3.

V gene: TRBV28
J gene: TRBJ1-1
CDR3 protein: CASRQKGEAFF

V gene: TRBV6-6
J gene: TRBJ1-5
CDR3 protein: CASKPGSSNQPQHF

V gene: TRBV28
J gene: TRBJ1-3
CDR3 protein: CASSRDRFSSGNTIYF

V gene: TRBV28
J gene: TRBJ1-1
CDR3 protein: CASSLGDTNTEAFF

V gene: TRBV5-4
J gene: TRBJ2-1
CDR3 protein: CASSTSVSYNEQFF

V gene: TRBV4-1
J gene: TRBJ1-6
CDR3 protein: CASSQERRGRHSPLHF

V gene: TRBV28
J gene: TRBJ2-5
CDR3 protein: CASSSSGTPAIETQYF

V gene: TRBV29-1
J gene: TRBJ1-1
CDR3 protein: CSSQGLDTEAFF

V gene: TRBV11-3
J gene: TRBJ2-6
CDR3 protein: CASSLGGSGANVLTF

V gene: TRBV21-1
J gene: TRBJ2-1
CDR3 protein: CASTKPPDNEQFF

V gene: TRBV30
J gene: TRBJ2-3
CDR3 protein: CAWTPGQNTDTQYF

V gene: TRBV10-1
J gene: TRBJ2-3
CDR3 protein: CASSYLAGIADTQYF

V gene: TRBV18
J gene: TRBJ2-7
CDR3 protein: CASSPTTGSSYEQYF